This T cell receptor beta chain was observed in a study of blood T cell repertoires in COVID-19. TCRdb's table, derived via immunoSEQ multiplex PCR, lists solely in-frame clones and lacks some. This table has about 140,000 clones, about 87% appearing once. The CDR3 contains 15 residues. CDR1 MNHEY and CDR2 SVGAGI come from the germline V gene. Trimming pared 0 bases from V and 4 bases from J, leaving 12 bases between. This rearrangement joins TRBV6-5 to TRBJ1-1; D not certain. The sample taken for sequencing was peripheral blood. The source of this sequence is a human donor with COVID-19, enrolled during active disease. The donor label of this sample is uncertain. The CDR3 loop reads CASSYSWGGSTEAFF. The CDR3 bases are TGTGCCAGCAGTTACTCATGGGGTGGGAGCACTGAAGCTTTCTTT.